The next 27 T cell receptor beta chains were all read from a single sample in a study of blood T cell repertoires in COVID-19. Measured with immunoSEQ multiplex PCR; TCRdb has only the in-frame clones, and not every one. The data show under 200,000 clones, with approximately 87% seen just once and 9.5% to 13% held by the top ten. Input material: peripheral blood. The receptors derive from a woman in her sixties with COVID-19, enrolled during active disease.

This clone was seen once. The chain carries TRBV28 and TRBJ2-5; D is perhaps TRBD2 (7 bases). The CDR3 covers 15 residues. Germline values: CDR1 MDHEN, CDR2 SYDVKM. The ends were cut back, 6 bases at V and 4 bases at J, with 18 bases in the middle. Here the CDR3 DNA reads TGTGCCAGCAGCTTACAGGGAGGGAGGCGAGAGACCCAGTACTTC. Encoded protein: CASSLQGGRRETQYF.

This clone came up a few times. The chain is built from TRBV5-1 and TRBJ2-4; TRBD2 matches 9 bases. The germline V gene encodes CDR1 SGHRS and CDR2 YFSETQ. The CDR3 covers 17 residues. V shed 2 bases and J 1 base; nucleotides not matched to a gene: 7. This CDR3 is CASSFLAGVKAKNIQYF. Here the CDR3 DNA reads TGCGCCAGCAGCTTCTTAGCGGGAGTTAAGGCCAAAAACATTCAGTACTTC.

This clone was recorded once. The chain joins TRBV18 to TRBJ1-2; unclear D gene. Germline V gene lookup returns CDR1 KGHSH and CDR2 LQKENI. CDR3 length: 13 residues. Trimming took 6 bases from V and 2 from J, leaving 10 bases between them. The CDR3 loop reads CASSEGLNYGYTF. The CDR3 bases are TGTGCCAGCTCTGAGGGCCTAAACTATGGCTACACCTTC.

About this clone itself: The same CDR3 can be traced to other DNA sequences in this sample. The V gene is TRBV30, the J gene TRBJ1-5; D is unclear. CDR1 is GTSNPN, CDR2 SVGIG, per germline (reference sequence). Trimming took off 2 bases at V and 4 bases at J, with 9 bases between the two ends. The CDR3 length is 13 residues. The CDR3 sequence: CAWSLAGNQPQHF. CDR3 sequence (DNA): TGTGCCTGGAGTCTGGCAGGTAATCAGCCCCAGCATTTT.

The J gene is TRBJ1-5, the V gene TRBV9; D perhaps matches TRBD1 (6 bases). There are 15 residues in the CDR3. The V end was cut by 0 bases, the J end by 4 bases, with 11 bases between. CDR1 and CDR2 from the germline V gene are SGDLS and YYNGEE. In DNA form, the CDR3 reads TGTGCCAGCAGCGTAGGGGCAGGGGCTAATCAGCCCCAGCATTTT. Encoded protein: CASSVGAGANQPQHF.

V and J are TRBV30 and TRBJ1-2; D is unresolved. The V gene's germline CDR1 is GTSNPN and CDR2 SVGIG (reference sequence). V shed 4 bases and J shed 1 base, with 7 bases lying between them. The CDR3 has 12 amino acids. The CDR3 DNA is TGTGCCTGGATGGGGAGTAACTATGGCTACACCTTC. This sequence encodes CAWMGSNYGYTF.

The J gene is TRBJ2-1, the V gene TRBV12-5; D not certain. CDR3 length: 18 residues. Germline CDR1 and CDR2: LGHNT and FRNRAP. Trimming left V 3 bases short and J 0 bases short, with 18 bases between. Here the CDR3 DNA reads TGTGCTAGTGGTTTACCCCGGGTCTTAGATCTCTCCTACAATGAGCAGTTCTTC. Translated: CASGLPRVLDLSYNEQFF.

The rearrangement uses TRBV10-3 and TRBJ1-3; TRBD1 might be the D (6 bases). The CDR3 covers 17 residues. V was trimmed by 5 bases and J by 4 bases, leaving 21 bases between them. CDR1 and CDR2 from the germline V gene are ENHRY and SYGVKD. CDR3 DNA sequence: TGTGCCATCAGTTCCCAGGGGACACCCGTGGGAGGAAACACCATATATTTT. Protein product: CAISSQGTPVGGNTIYF.

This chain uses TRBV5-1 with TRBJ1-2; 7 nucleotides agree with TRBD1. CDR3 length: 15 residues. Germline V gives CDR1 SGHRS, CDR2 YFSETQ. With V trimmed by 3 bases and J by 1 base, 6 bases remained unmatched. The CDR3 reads CASSYTGAVNYGYTF. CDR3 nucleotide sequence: TGCGCCAGCAGCTATACAGGGGCTGTTAACTATGGCTACACCTTC.

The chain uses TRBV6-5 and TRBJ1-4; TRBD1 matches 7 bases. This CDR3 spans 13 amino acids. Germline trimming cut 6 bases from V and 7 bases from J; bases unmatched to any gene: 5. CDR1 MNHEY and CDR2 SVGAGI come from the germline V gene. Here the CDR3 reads CASSRGVGEKLFF. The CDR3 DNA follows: TGTGCCAGCAGCAGGGGGGTGGGTGAAAAACTGTTTTTT.

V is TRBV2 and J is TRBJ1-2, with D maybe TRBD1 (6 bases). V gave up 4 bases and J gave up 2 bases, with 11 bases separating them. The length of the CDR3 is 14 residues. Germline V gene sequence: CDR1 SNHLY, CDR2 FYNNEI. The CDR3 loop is CASSVRTENYGYTF. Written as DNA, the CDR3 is TGTGCCAGCAGTGTCCGGACAGAGAACTATGGCTACACCTTC.

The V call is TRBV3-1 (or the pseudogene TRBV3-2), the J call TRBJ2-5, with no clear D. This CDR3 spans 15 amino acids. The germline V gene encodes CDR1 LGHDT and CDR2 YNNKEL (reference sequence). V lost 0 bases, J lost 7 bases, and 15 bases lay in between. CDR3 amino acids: CASSQERSRVATQYF. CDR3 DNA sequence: TGTGCCAGCAGCCAAGAAAGGTCTCGGGTCGCGACCCAGTACTTC.

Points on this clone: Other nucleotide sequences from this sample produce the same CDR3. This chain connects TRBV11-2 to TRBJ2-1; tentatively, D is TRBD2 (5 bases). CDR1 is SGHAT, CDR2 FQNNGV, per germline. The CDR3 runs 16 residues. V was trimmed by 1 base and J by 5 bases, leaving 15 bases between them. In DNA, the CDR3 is TGTGCCAGCAGCTTAGGAGGGCAGGTTGCGAACAATGAGCAGTTCTTC. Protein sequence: CASSLGGQVANNEQFF.

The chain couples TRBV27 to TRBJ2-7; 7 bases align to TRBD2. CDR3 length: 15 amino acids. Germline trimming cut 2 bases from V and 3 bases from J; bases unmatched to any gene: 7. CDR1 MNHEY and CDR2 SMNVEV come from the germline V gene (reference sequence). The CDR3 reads CASSLNSGTFYEQYF. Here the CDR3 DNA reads TGTGCCAGCAGTTTAAACAGCGGGACGTTCTACGAGCAGTACTTC.

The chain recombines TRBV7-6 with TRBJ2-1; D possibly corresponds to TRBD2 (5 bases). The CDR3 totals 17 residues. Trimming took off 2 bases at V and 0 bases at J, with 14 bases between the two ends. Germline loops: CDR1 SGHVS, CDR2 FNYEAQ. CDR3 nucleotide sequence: TGTGCCAGCAGCTTATCGAGCGGAAGAGGCTCCTACAATGAGCAGTTCTTC. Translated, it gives CASSLSSGRGSYNEQFF.

CDR3 nucleotides: TGTGCCAGCAGTGAGTTTACTAGTTCCTACGAGCAGTACTTC. Its translation: CASSEFTSSYEQYF. V and J are TRBV25-1 and TRBJ2-7; D perhaps matches TRBD2 (5 bases). Germline values: CDR1 MGHDK, CDR2 SYGVNS. The CDR3 totals 14 residues. With 3 bases removed from V and 1 base from J, the gap between germline ends came to 10 bases.

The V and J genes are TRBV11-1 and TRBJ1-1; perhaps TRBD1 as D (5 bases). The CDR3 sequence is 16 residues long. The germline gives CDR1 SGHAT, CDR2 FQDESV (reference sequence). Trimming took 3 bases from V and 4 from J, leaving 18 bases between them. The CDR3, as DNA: TGTGCCAGCAGCTTTAGGTCATTCTCAAGGGGCACTGAAGCTTTCTTT. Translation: CASSFRSFSRGTEAFF.

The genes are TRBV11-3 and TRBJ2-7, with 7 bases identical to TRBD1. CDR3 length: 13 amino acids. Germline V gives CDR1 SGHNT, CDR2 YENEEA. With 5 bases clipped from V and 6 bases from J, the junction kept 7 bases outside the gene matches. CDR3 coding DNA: TGTGCCAGCAGCGCTAATACAGGGGTCGAGCAGTACTTC. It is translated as CASSANTGVEQYF.

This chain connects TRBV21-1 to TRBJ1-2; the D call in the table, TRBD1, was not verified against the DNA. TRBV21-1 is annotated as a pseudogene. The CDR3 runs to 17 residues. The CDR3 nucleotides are TGTGCCAGCAGCGCCAGGGACAGGCGTTCTTATAACTATGGCTACACCTTC. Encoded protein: CASSARDRRSYNYGYTF.

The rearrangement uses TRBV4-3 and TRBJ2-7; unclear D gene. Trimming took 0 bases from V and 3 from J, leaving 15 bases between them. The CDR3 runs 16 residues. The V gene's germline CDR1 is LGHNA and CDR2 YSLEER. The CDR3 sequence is CASSQDLYSNLYEQYF. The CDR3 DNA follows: TGCGCCAGCAGCCAAGATCTTTACAGCAATCTCTACGAGCAGTACTTC.

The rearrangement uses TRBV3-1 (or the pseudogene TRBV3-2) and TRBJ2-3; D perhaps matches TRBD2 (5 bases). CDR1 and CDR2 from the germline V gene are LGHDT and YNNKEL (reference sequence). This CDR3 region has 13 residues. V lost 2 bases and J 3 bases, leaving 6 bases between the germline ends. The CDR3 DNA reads TGTGCCAGCAGCCAACGGGAAACAGATACGCAGTATTTT. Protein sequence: CASSQRETDTQYF.

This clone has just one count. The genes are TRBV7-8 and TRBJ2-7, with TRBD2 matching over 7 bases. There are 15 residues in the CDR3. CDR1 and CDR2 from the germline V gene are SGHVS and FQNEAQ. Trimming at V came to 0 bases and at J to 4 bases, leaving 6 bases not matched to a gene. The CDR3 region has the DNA TGTGCCAGCAGCTTAGCAAGCGGGGAGAAGTACGAGCAGTACTTC. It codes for CASSLASGEKYEQYF.

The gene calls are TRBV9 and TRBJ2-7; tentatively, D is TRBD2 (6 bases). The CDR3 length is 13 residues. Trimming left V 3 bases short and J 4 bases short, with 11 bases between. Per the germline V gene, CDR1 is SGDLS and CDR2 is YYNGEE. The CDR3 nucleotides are TGTGCCAGCAGCGAAGGACTACAATACGAGCAGTACTTC. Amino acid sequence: CASSEGLQYEQYF.

The CDR3 bases are TGTGCCAGCAGCCTCGACAGGGGGCCTTATAATTCACCCCTCCACTTT. This gives the protein CASSLDRGPYNSPLHF. J is TRBJ1-6 and V is TRBV5-6; 10 bases match TRBD1. Trimming took 4 bases from V and 4 from J; bases not matched to a gene: 5. This CDR3 is 16 amino acids long. CDR1 is SGHDT and CDR2 is YYEEEE in the germline V gene.

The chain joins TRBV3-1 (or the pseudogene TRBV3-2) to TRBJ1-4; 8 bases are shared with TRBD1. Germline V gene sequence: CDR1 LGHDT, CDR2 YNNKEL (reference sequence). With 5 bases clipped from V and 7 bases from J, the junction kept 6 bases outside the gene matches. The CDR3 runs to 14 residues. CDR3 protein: CASSFGQGGEKLFF. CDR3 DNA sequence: TGTGCCAGCAGCTTCGGACAGGGAGGTGAAAAACTGTTTTTT.

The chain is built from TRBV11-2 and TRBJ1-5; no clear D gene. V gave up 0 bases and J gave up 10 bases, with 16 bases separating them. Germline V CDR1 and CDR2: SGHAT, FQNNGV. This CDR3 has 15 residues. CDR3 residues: CASSLDGIAISPQHF. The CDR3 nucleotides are TGTGCCAGCAGCTTAGACGGAATAGCAATCAGCCCCCAGCATTTT.

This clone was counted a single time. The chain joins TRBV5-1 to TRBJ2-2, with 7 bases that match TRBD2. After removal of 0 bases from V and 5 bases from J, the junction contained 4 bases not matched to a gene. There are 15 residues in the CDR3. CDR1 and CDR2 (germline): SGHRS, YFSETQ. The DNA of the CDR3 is TGCGCCAGCAGCTTGGTCGGCGGGGGTACCGGGGAGCTGTTTTTT. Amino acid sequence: CASSLVGGGTGELFF.